This T cell receptor (beta chain) derives from a study of blood T cell repertoires in COVID-19. Original analysis: Reference gene primer amplification yielded estimated nucleated cell counts. The data were produced by immunoSEQ multiplex PCR, yet TCRdb's version contains in-frame clones alone and is incomplete. That table supplies the V and J calls and clone size; D and trimming were determined from the DNA. The sample carries 200,000 to 300,000 clones, more than 70% recorded once. The CDR3 spans 20 residues. Trimming cost V 7 bases and J 0 bases; bases outside gene matches: 18. Germline V CDR1 and CDR2: MNHEY, SMNVEV (reference sequence).

The sequence derives from a woman in her thirties or forties with acute COVID-19. The J gene is TRBJ2-1, the V gene TRBV27; 10 bases are a match to TRBD2. Specimen: PBMCs or T cells enriched from blood (not recorded which). The CDR3 DNA follows: TGTGCCAGCAACCCCAGGGGGGGCAGCGGGGGGGCGAACTCCTACAATGAGCAGTTCTTC. Translated: CASNPRGGSGGANSYNEQFF.